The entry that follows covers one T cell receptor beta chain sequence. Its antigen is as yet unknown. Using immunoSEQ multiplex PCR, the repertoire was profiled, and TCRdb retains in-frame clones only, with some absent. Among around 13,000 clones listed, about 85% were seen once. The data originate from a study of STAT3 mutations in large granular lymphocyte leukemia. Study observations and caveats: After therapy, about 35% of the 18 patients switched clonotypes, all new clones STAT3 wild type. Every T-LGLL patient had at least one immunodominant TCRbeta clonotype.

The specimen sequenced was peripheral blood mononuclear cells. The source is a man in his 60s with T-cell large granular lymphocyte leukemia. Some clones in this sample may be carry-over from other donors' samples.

The CDR3 protein is CASNSGDTGELFF. The DNA of the CDR3 is TGTGCCAGCAACAGCGGGGACACCGGGGAGCTGTTTTTT. V usage is TRBV9 and J usage is TRBJ2-2; 7 nucleotides match TRBD2. CDR3 length: 13 amino acids. V lost 6 bases and J lost 3; bases outside the gene matches: 2. Germline-derived CDR1 and CDR2 are SGDLS and YYNGEE.